A selection of T cell receptor beta chains follows, all from one sample in a study of Ad26.COV2.S vaccination and SARS-CoV-2 variants. Method: immunoSEQ multiplex PCR; TCRdb's copy keeps in-frame clones and lacks some. The table lists about 440,000 clones, roughly nine tenths of them singletons, with 10% to 15% in the top ten. The sample was peripheral blood, taken in a trial of Ad26.COV2.S vaccine versus placebo. The receptors here all came from a person aged 18-65 years who received the Ad26.COV2.S COVID-19 vaccine or a placebo. Each CDR3 is given with its conserved first and last residue. Each record gives: V gene, D gene, clone size, J gene, CDR3 DNA, CDR3 protein. D genes are given only for firm matches. The size field is filled for only some rows; it gives once, few, many or a size class.

V: TRBV5-6; D: TRBD2; size: few; J: TRBJ2-1; DNA: TGTGCCAGCAGCCCTACGCGCAGAAGCGGGAGGGCCGATGAGCAGTTCTTC; CDR3: CASSPTRRSGRADEQFF
V: TRBV5-1; D: -; size: -; J: TRBJ1-2; DNA: TGCGCCAGCAGCTTGGGTGCCGAACAGGCAGTATATGGCTACACCTTC; CDR3: CASSLGAEQAVYGYTF
V: TRBV30; D: -; size: -; J: TRBJ1-5; DNA: TGTGCCTGGAGTACCTCCGTCAATCAGCCCCAGCATTTT; CDR3: CAWSTSVNQPQHF
V: TRBV6-5; D: -; size: -; J: TRBJ2-1; DNA: TGTGCCAGCATTCGGGACCGAAAAGGCCATGAGCAGTTCTTC; CDR3: CASIRDRKGHEQFF
V: TRBV6-1; D: -; size: few; J: TRBJ2-2; DNA: TGTGCCAGCAGTGAGTTAACGTGGGGCGGGGAGCTGTTTTTT; CDR3: CASSELTWGGELFF
V: TRBV5-1; D: -; size: -; J: TRBJ2-7; DNA: TGCGCCAGCACCCTTAGTGGATACGAGCAGTACTTC; CDR3: CASTLSGYEQYF
V: TRBV6-2/TRBV6-3; D: -; size: -; J: TRBJ2-2; DNA: TGTGCCAGCAGTTACTTGGGTACCGGGGAGCTGTTTTTT; CDR3: CASSYLGTGELFF
V: TRBV5-1; D: -; size: once; J: TRBJ2-1; DNA: TGCGCCAGCAGCTTGGTGTCCCAGTTGGGGGGAGAGCAGTTCTTC; CDR3: CASSLVSQLGGEQFF
V: TRBV30; D: -; size: -; J: TRBJ2-5; DNA: TGTGCCTGGAGCGGGCGTGGAGAGACCCAGTACTTC; CDR3: CAWSGRGETQYF
V: TRBV7-8; D: TRBD2; size: few; J: TRBJ2-1; DNA: TGTGCCAGCAGCTTAGGCGGGAGAAGGGGTGAGCAGTTCTTC; CDR3: CASSLGGRRGEQFF
V: TRBV6-4; D: -; size: -; J: TRBJ1-5; DNA: TGTGCCAGCAGTGAGGGCCGGGGGCAGCCCCAGCATTTT; CDR3: CASSEGRGQPQHF
V: TRBV15; D: -; size: -; J: TRBJ1-1; DNA: TGTGCCACCAGCAGAGATAACACTGAAGCTTTCTTT; CDR3: CATSRDNTEAFF
V: TRBV4-1; D: TRBD1; size: few; J: TRBJ1-4; DNA: TGCGCCAGCAGCCAAGGACAGGGGACTAATGAAAAACTGTTTTTT; CDR3: CASSQGQGTNEKLFF
V: TRBV19; D: TRBD2; size: -; J: TRBJ2-5; DNA: TGTGCCAGTAGCCTGGGGGCTAGCGGGAGTATCGAGACCCAGTACTTC; CDR3: CASSLGASGSIETQYF
V: TRBV19; D: -; size: -; J: TRBJ1-2; DNA: TGTGCCAGTAGTATAGACGTTGACACAACACCCTATGGCTACACCTTC; CDR3: CASSIDVDTTPYGYTF
V: TRBV7-9; D: -; size: few; J: TRBJ1-2; DNA: TGTGCCAGCAGCTCAGACTCCCAGGGTTATGGCTACACCTTC; CDR3: CASSSDSQGYGYTF
V: TRBV3-1/TRBV3-2; D: -; size: -; J: TRBJ1-1; DNA: TGTGCCAGCAGCCAAAGGGCGAACACTGAAGCTTTCTTT; CDR3: CASSQRANTEAFF
V: TRBV7-2; D: -; size: once; J: TRBJ1-4; DNA: TGTGCCAGCAGCTCCACGGGGCCCAATGAAAAACTGTTTTTT; CDR3: CASSSTGPNEKLFF
V: TRBV27; D: TRBD2; size: -; J: TRBJ2-1; DNA: TGTGCCAGCAGGACGTTAGCGGGAGTTAAGTCCTACAATGAGCAGTTCTTC; CDR3: CASRTLAGVKSYNEQFF
V: TRBV28; D: TRBD2; size: -; J: TRBJ2-4; DNA: TGTGCCAGCAGTGCGCGGGGGGGTGGAAACATTCAGTACTTC; CDR3: CASSARGGGNIQYF
V: TRBV28; D: TRBD1; size: -; J: TRBJ2-2; DNA: TGTGCCAGCAGTCCCCCAACGACAGGGTTAGCCGGGGAGCTGTTTTTT; CDR3: CASSPPTTGLAGELFF
V: TRBV19; D: -; size: -; J: TRBJ1-1; DNA: TGTGCCAGTAGTCCTACAGGGAACACTGAAGCTTTCTTT; CDR3: CASSPTGNTEAFF
V: TRBV9; D: TRBD1; size: -; J: TRBJ1-2; DNA: TGTGCCAGCAGCTCCACAGGGGCGAGGGGCTACACCTTC; CDR3: CASSSTGARGYTF
V: TRBV19; D: -; size: -; J: TRBJ2-2; DNA: TGTGCCAGTAGTGGCCCCCGTCTAAACACCGGGGAGCTGTTTTTT; CDR3: CASSGPRLNTGELFF
V: TRBV6-2/TRBV6-3; D: -; size: -; J: TRBJ1-5; DNA: TGTGCCAGCAGCCGACGCGGGGGCTATAGCAATCAGCCCCAGCATTTT; CDR3: CASSRRGGYSNQPQHF
V: TRBV27; D: TRBD2; size: few; J: TRBJ2-7; DNA: TGTGCCAGCAGTCACCGACTAGCGGTCTCCTACGAGCAGTACTTC; CDR3: CASSHRLAVSYEQYF
V: TRBV6-6; D: -; size: -; J: TRBJ1-1; DNA: TGTGCCAGCAGAATAGGGCGGATACACACTGAAGCTTTCTTT; CDR3: CASRIGRIHTEAFF
V: TRBV6-5; D: TRBD2; size: -; J: TRBJ2-2; DNA: TGTGCCAGCAGTCGTAGCGGGAGGGGGACCGGGGAGCTGTTTTTT; CDR3: CASSRSGRGTGELFF
V: TRBV7-2; D: TRBD2; size: -; J: TRBJ2-1; DNA: TGTGCCAGCAGCTTAGTTTCCAGCGGGAACTACAATGAGCAGTTCTTC; CDR3: CASSLVSSGNYNEQFF
V: TRBV7-9; D: TRBD2; size: -; J: TRBJ2-1; DNA: TGTGCCAGCAGCGAGGCCGGGACTAGCGACCATGAGCAGTTCTTC; CDR3: CASSEAGTSDHEQFF
V: TRBV30; D: TRBD1; size: -; J: TRBJ1-4; DNA: TGTGCCTGGAGGAACAGGGGGCGGGAAAATGAAAAACTGTTTTTT; CDR3: CAWRNRGRENEKLFF
V: TRBV14; D: -; size: -; J: TRBJ1-3; DNA: TGTGCCAGCAGCCAAGTGGGTGGAAACACCATATATTTT; CDR3: CASSQVGGNTIYF
V: TRBV4-3; D: TRBD1; size: once; J: TRBJ1-5; DNA: TGCGCCAGCAGCCACCTGGGACAGTCGAGCAATCAGCCCCAGCATTTT; CDR3: CASSHLGQSSNQPQHF
V: TRBV7-9; D: -; size: many; J: TRBJ1-3; DNA: TGTGCCAGTCGCTCTGGAAACACCATATATTTT; CDR3: CASRSGNTIYF
V: TRBV7-2; D: -; size: -; J: TRBJ2-3; DNA: TGTGCCAGCAGCTTAGGTCGACTAGTAACAGATACGCAGTATTTT; CDR3: CASSLGRLVTDTQYF
V: TRBV30; D: TRBD1; size: once; J: TRBJ1-1; DNA: TGTGCCTGGAAGAGGCAGGGGGGCACTGAAGCTTTCTTT; CDR3: CAWKRQGGTEAFF
V: TRBV5-6; D: TRBD2; size: -; J: TRBJ2-7; DNA: TGTGCCAGCAGCCGGGGGGTAGCGGGAAGCTACGAGCAGTACTTC; CDR3: CASSRGVAGSYEQYF
V: TRBV12-3/TRBV12-4; D: -; size: -; J: TRBJ2-3; DNA: TGTGCCAGCAGTTTTACCGATACGCAGTATTTT; CDR3: CASSFTDTQYF
V: TRBV6-5; D: TRBD1; size: -; J: TRBJ1-3; DNA: TGTGCCAGCAGTTACCCACAGGGGAACACCATATATTTT; CDR3: CASSYPQGNTIYF
V: TRBV5-1; D: -; size: -; J: TRBJ2-1; DNA: TGCGCCAGCAGCCCGGGACTTCAAGGAGGCAATGAGCAGTTCTTC; CDR3: CASSPGLQGGNEQFF
V: TRBV19; D: TRBD1; size: -; J: TRBJ1-5; DNA: TGTGCCAGTAGTACCCCCCTCGGGACAGGGAGTCAGCCCCAGCATTTT; CDR3: CASSTPLGTGSQPQHF
V: TRBV28; D: -; size: -; J: TRBJ2-3; DNA: TGTGCCAGCAGTTTACTATTCTTCACAGATACGCAGTATTTT; CDR3: CASSLLFFTDTQYF